The 26 T cell receptor beta chains in this list originate from one sample, sequenced in a study of T cells after yellow fever vaccination. TCRdb redid the calling of the 5' RACE reads with MiXCR, one entry per CDR3 protein. This sample has 450,000 to 550,000 distinct CDR3 sequences, with 21% found just once. The specimen comprised PBMCs, sampled approximately 20 days after the first yellow fever vaccination. These receptors all come from a man in his late teens or twenties who received the YFV17D yellow fever vaccine.

This rearrangement joins TRBV28 to TRBJ2-1; 9 nucleotides match TRBD1. The CDR3 is 16 amino acids. Germline V CDR1 and CDR2: MDHEN, SYDVKM. J gave up 3 bases and V 4 bases, and 7 bases lay outside the gene matches. The DNA for the CDR3 is TGTGCCAGCAGTTCCTCCGGGACAGGGTTCTACAATGAGCAGTTCTTC. As protein: CASSSSGTGFYNEQFF.

This chain connects TRBV10-3 to TRBJ1-2; unclear D gene. Germline CDR1 reads ENHRY; CDR2 reads SYGVKD. V lost 3 bases and J lost 0, with 17 bases in between. This CDR3 is 17 amino acids long. CDR3 in amino acids: CAISDQLTVLANYGYTF. The CDR3 DNA reads TGTGCCATCAGTGATCAGCTTACCGTTCTAGCTAACTATGGCTACACCTTC.

The rearrangement joins TRBV4-2 to TRBJ2-1, with unresolved D. This CDR3 is 13 amino acids long. Deletions cut 3 bases from V and 10 bases from J, with 13 bases between. Germline CDR1 is LGHNA and CDR2 is YNFKEQ. The CDR3 bases are TGTGCCAGCAGCCATCAGAAAGGTCTCGAGCAGTTCTTC. The encoded protein is CASSHQKGLEQFF.

This clonotype was detected only a few times. The chain carries TRBV21-1 and TRBJ1-5. TRBV21-1 is a listed pseudogene. The CDR3 is made up of 11 amino acids. The CDR3 nucleotides are TGTGCCAGCGGCGCGCGATCGCCCCAGCATTTT. It translates to CASGARSPQHF.

The V gene is TRBV30, the J gene TRBJ1-4, with 7 bases fitting TRBD1. V lost 3 bases and J lost 8; bases outside the gene matches: 9. This CDR3 comprises 14 residues. Looked up from germline, CDR1 is GTSNPN and CDR2 is SVGIG (reference sequence). The chain's CDR3 is CAWRGTGDREKLFF. CDR3 bases: TGTGCCTGGAGAGGAACAGGGGATCGGGAAAAACTGTTTTTT.

This clonotype has at least ten counts. The chain links TRBV3-1 to TRBJ2-2; no clear D gene. Germline CDR1 LGHDT, CDR2 YNNKEL (reference sequence). The V end lost 2 bases, the J end lost 3 bases, and 1 base lay between the germline ends. The CDR3 is 12 amino acids. The CDR3 DNA sequence: TGTGCCAGCAGCCAACACACCGGGGAGCTGTTTTTT. Protein product: CASSQHTGELFF.

This clonotype has a handful of counts. This chain joins TRBV5-4 and TRBJ2-7; D might be TRBD1 (6 bases). CDR3 length: 14 amino acids. Trimming took 3 bases from V and 2 from J, leaving 12 bases between them. Germline loops: CDR1 SGHNT, CDR2 YYREEE (reference sequence). In DNA form, the CDR3 reads TGTGCCAGCAGCTCCGGGACAAGTACCTACGAGCAGTACTTC. This gives the protein CASSSGTSTYEQYF.

This clonotype was found a few times. The chain combines TRBV4-1 with TRBJ1-3, with D perhaps TRBD1 (5 bases). The germline V gene has CDR1 MGHRA and CDR2 YSYEKL. This CDR3 contains 17 residues. V was cut by 2 bases and J by 0 bases, with 14 bases left in between. The CDR3 bases are TGCGCCAGCAGCCAACCAAGACAGCTACTCTCTGGAAACACCATATATTTT. It specifies CASSQPRQLLSGNTIYF.

This clonotype appeared a few times. V is TRBV6-1 and J is TRBJ2-3; D possibly corresponds to TRBD2 (6 bases). CDR1 MNHNS and CDR2 SASEGT come from the germline V gene. The CDR3 has 15 amino acids. V was shortened by 6 bases and J by 6 bases, with 19 bases between the two germline ends. The CDR3 DNA reads as TGTGCCAGCAGCCCCGGCGGAGGGGAGGTTGATACGCAGTATTTT. Its protein product is CASSPGGGEVDTQYF.

This chain joins TRBV5-1 and TRBJ1-6; 8 bases map to TRBD1. Germline V gene data show CDR1 as SGHRS and CDR2 as YFSETQ. The V and J ends lost 0 bases and 8 bases, in that order; junction bases with no gene match: 4. This CDR3 has 15 amino acids. CDR3 sequence: CASSLVQGADSPLHF. In DNA form, the CDR3 reads TGCGCCAGCAGCTTGGTTCAGGGGGCGGATTCACCCCTCCACTTT.

This clonotype was seen more than once but under ten times. V and J are TRBV7-3 and TRBJ1-1; no firm D call. Trimming shortened V by 1 base and J by 4 bases, and 7 bases separated the two germline ends. Germline V CDR1 and CDR2: SGHTA, FQGTGA. The CDR3 length is 13 residues. The CDR3 is CASSLMSATEAFF. As DNA, the CDR3 is TGTGCCAGCAGCTTAATGTCGGCCACTGAAGCTTTCTTT. Based on the CDR3 plus reference TRBV7-3 and TRBJ1-1, the full variable domain is GAGVSQTPSNKVTEKGKYVELRCDPISGHTALYWYRQSLGQGPEFLIYFQGTGAADDSGLPNDRFFAVRPEGSVSTLKIQRTERGDSAVYLCASSLMSATEAFFGQGTRLTVV.

The chain carries TRBV7-3 and TRBJ1-1; 9 bases fit TRBD1. The germline gives CDR1 SGHTA, CDR2 FQGTGA. CDR3 size: 16 residues. V lost 4 bases, J lost 0 bases, and 6 bases stayed unmatched. The CDR3 is CASSSAGTGMNTEAFF. The CDR3 coding sequence is TGTGCCAGCAGCTCGGCCGGGACAGGGATGAACACTGAAGCTTTCTTT.

The chain links TRBV20-1 to TRBJ1-3; unclear D gene. From germline, CDR1 is DFQATT and CDR2 SNEGSKA (reference sequence). V shed 3 bases and J shed 0 bases, with 9 bases lying between them. The CDR3 is 14 amino acids. The CDR3 DNA sequence: TGCAGTGCTAGCGCGCGGAACTCTGGAAACACCATATATTTT. Its translation: CSASARNSGNTIYF.

This clonotype was recorded a few times. The V gene is TRBV12-3 or TRBV12-4, the J gene TRBJ1-4, with D unclear. Trimming shortened V by 1 base and J by 5 bases, and 8 bases separated the two germline ends. This CDR3 has 14 residues. The CDR3 sequence is CASSLDRRNEKLFF. The CDR3 DNA is TGTGCCAGCAGTTTAGACAGAAGGAATGAAAAACTGTTTTTT.

This clonotype was observed a few times. The chain employs TRBV12-3 or TRBV12-4 and TRBJ2-1, with TRBD2 identical over 8 bases. This CDR3 region has 16 residues. V shed 6 bases, J shed 8 bases, and the junction held 15 bases outside the gene matches. CDR3 protein: CASRAEEGLASDEQFF. In DNA, the CDR3 is TGTGCCAGCAGAGCAGAAGAAGGACTAGCCTCCGATGAGCAGTTCTTC.

This clonotype occurred a few times. This rearrangement joins TRBV20-1 to TRBJ2-7; unclear D gene. CDR1 and CDR2 (germline): DFQATT, SNEGSKA (reference sequence). This CDR3 contains 13 residues. V was pared by 4 bases and J by 7 bases, with 17 bases between. The CDR3 loop reads CSATPRPRREQYF. For the CDR3, the DNA is TGCAGTGCTACCCCCCGGCCCCGTAGGGAGCAGTACTTC.

V and J are TRBV5-8 and TRBJ2-7; 8 bases fit TRBD2. This CDR3 has 15 residues. The trim removed 2 bases at V and 4 bases at J, leaving 8 bases unmatched. Germline CDR1 and CDR2: SGHTS and YDEGEE. The CDR3 DNA reads as TGTGCCAGCAGCTTACGGACCGCGGGGGGTTACGAGCAGTACTTC. It encodes CASSLRTAGGYEQYF.

J is TRBJ2-5 and V is TRBV9; maybe TRBD2 (6 bases). Trimming shortened V by 3 bases and J by 5 bases, and 26 bases separated the two germline ends. Germline V gives CDR1 SGDLS, CDR2 YYNGEE. The CDR3 is 18 amino acids. As DNA, the CDR3 is TGTGCCAGCAGCGCAGTTCGATATGGAACGCCGGGGGTGGAGACCCAGTACTTC. Its protein product is CASSAVRYGTPGVETQYF. Full variable domain (missing parts from reference TRBV9 and TRBJ2-5): DSGVTQTPKHLITATGQRVTLRCSPRSGDLSVYWYQQSLDQGLQFLIQYYNGEERAKGNILERFSAQQFPDLHSELNLSSLELGDSALYFCASSAVRYGTPGVETQYFGPGTRLLVL.

The genes are TRBV20-1 and TRBJ2-1; D could derive from TRBD1 or TRBD2 (5 bases each). Germline values: CDR1 DFQATT, CDR2 SNEGSKA (reference sequence). This CDR3 spans 15 amino acids. Trimming pared 0 bases from V and 6 bases from J, leaving 15 bases between. CDR3 bases: TGCAGTGCTAGAGATCCCGGCTCGAGGGGCAATGAGCAGTTCTTC. Amino acids: CSARDPGSRGNEQFF.

This clonotype was seen a handful of times. The V call is TRBV12-3 or TRBV12-4, the J call TRBJ2-7; a possible D gene is TRBD1 (6 bases). CDR3 length: 13 amino acids. V was cut by 1 base and J by 4 bases, with 8 bases left in between. CDR3 sequence: CASSLGTEYEQYV. CDR3 nucleotides: TGTGCCAGCAGTTTAGGGACAGAGTACGAGCAGTACGTC.

The chain joins TRBV7-9 to TRBJ2-2, with 7 bases matching TRBD1. CDR1 and CDR2 (germline): SEHNR, FQNEAQ (reference sequence). Trimming took 0 bases from V and 5 from J; bases not matched to a gene: 3. The CDR3 loop spans 15 amino acids. The CDR3 DNA reads as TGTGCCAGCAGCTTAGCACAGGGGCGAACCGGGGAGCTGTTTTTT. Its protein is CASSLAQGRTGELFF. Variable domain in full (rest from reference TRBV7-9 and TRBJ2-2): DTGVSQNPRHKITKRGQNVTFRCDPISEHNRLYWYRQTLGQGPEFLTYFQNEAQLEKSRLLSDRFSAERPKGSFSTLEIQRTEQGDSAMYLCASSLAQGRTGELFFGEGSRLTVL.

This clonotype was counted a few times. This rearrangement joins TRBV15 to TRBJ2-7, with TRBD1 matching over 7 bases. Trimming removed 5 bases from V and 5 bases from J; junction bases left unmatched: 6. The germline V gene encodes CDR1 LNHNV and CDR2 YYDKDF (reference sequence). The CDR3 runs 13 residues. The CDR3 here is CATSETGFHEQYF. DNA of the CDR3: TGTGCCACCAGCGAGACAGGGTTCCACGAGCAGTACTTC.

The chain links TRBV3-1 to TRBJ2-5, with D maybe TRBD2 (7 bases). This CDR3 has 14 residues. V lost 4 bases and J 4 bases, leaving 13 bases between the germline ends. Looked up from germline, CDR1 is LGHDT and CDR2 is YNNKEL (reference sequence). The CDR3: CASSRGGGGETQYF. In DNA, the CDR3 is TGTGCCAGCAGCCGGGGGGGAGGGGGAGAGACCCAGTACTTC.

This clonotype was counted at least ten times. This rearrangement joins TRBV5-1 to TRBJ2-2; D ambiguous. Germline lookup yields CDR1 SGHRS and CDR2 YFSETQ. V was cut by 4 bases and J by 0 bases, with 4 bases left in between. CDR3 length: 13 residues. The CDR3 protein is CASSPSNTGELFF. The DNA of the CDR3 is TGCGCCAGCAGCCCCTCGAACACCGGGGAGCTGTTTTTT. The entire variable domain, with the rest obtained from reference TRBV5-1 and TRBJ2-2, is as follows: KAGVTQTPRYLIKTRGQQVTLSCSPISGHRSVSWYQQTPGQGLQFLFEYFSETQRNKGNFPGRFSGRQFSNSRSEMNVSTLELGDSALYLCASSPSNTGELFFGEGSRLTVL.

This clonotype was picked up a small number of times. The chain carries TRBV5-1 and TRBJ1-1, with D possibly TRBD1 on 5 matching bases. This CDR3 region has 16 residues. Deletions cut 0 bases from V and 2 bases from J, with 14 bases between. CDR1 SGHRS and CDR2 YFSETQ come from the germline V gene. The CDR3 sequence is CASSLALRGSNTEAFF. DNA of the CDR3: TGCGCCAGCAGCTTGGCCCTAAGGGGATCTAACACTGAAGCTTTCTTT.

This clonotype was seen repeatedly, ten times or more. The chain has TRBV5-1 and TRBJ1-4; the D is unclear. CDR1 is SGHRS, CDR2 YFSETQ, per germline. With 3 bases removed from V and 3 bases from J, the gap between germline ends came to 9 bases. This CDR3 has 14 residues. The CDR3 coding sequence is TGCGCCAGCAGCTGGACGGGTCCTAATGAAAAACTGTTTTTT. Its translation is CASSWTGPNEKLFF.